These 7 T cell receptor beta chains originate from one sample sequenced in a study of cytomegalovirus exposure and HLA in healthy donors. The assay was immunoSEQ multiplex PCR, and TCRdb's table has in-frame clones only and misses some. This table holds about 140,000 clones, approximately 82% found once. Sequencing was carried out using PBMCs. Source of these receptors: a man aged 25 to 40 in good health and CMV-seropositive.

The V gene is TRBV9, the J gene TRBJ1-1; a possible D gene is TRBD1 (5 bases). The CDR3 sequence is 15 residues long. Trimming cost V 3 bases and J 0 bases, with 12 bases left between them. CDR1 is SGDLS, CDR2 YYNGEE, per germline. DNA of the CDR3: TGTGCCAGCAGCGCCGAAGGACACTTGAACACTGAAGCTTTCTTT. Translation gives CASSAEGHLNTEAFF.

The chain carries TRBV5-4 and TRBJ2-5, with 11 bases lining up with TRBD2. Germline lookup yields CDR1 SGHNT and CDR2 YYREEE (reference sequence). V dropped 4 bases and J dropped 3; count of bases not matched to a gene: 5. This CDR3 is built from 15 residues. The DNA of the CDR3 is TGTGCCAGCAGCCCGGTAGCGGGGGGGAAAGAGACCCAGTACTTC. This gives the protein CASSPVAGGKETQYF.

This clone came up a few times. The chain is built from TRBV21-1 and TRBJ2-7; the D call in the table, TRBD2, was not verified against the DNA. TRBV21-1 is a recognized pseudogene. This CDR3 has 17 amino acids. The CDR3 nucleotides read TGTGCCAGCAGCCCACGACTAGCCGGGAAGGTCGTCTACGAGCAGTACTTC. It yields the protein CASSPRLAGKVVYEQYF.

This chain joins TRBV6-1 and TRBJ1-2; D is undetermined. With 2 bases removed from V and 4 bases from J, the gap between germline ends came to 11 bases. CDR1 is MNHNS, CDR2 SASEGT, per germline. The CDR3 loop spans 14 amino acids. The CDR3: CASSEYSLGYGYTF. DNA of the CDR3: TGTGCCAGCAGTGAATACAGCCTGGGCTATGGCTACACCTTC.

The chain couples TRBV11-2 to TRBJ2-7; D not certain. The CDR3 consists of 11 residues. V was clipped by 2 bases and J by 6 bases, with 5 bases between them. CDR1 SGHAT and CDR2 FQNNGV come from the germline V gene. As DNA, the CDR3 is TGTGCCAGCAGCTTAAACTCCGAGCAGTACTTC. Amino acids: CASSLNSEQYF.

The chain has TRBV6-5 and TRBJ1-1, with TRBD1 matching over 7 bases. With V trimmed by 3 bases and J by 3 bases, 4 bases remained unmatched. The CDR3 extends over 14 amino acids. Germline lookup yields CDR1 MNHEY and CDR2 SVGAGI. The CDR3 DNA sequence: TGTGCCAGCAGTTATAGAAGGGGGCACACTGAAGCTTTCTTT. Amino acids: CASSYRRGHTEAFF.

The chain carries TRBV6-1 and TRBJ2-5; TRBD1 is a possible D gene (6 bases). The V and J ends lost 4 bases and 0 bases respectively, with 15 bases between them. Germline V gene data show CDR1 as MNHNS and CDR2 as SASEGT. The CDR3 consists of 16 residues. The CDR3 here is CASSAQTGLYQETQYF. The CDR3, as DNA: TGTGCCAGCAGTGCTCAAACAGGGCTCTACCAAGAGACCCAGTACTTC.